Below, 29 T cell receptor beta chains from the same sample are listed, as sequenced in a study of cytomegalovirus exposure and HLA in healthy donors. A multiplex PCR was run with 60 Vbeta primers and 13 Jbeta primers. Method: immunoSEQ multiplex PCR; TCRdb's copy keeps in-frame clones and lacks some. The table records about 140,000 clones, roughly four fifths of them present only once. Material: PBMCs. The receptors here all came from a woman in her forties or fifties in good health and CMV-seropositive.

This clone appeared a single time. The chain has TRBV29-1 and TRBJ2-3, with 7 nucleotides matching TRBD1. This CDR3 is 12 amino acids long. V shed 8 bases, J shed 5 bases, and the junction held 7 bases outside the gene matches. CDR1 and CDR2 (germline): SQVTM, ANQGSEA. This CDR3 is CSTETGKDTQYF. As DNA, the CDR3 is TGCAGCACAGAGACAGGGAAAGATACGCAGTATTTT.

The chain links TRBV14 to TRBJ1-6, with TRBD1 identical over 7 bases. From germline, CDR1 is SGHDN and CDR2 FVKESK. Trimming cost V 4 bases and J 8 bases; bases outside gene matches: 2. This CDR3 contains 13 residues. The CDR3 here is CASSLTGDSPLHF. The DNA for the CDR3 is TGTGCCAGCAGCCTCACAGGGGATTCACCCCTCCACTTT.

The rearrangement links TRBV5-1 to TRBJ2-5; possible D gene TRBD2, 6 bases. The J call may not be correct, given that the DNA end is closer to TRBJ2-7. Germline loops: CDR1 SGHRS, CDR2 YFSETQ. The CDR3 is 14 amino acids. The CDR3 loop reads CASSLYPEGYEQYF. The CDR3 DNA follows: TGCGCCAGCAGCTTATATCCGGAGGGGTACGAGCAGTACTTC.

For the CDR3, the DNA is TGCAGCGTTCCACCTCCCAGAAACTACTTTAACTATGGCTACACCTTC. As protein: CSVPPPRNYFNYGYTF. The chain carries TRBV29-1 and TRBJ1-2; D gene ambiguous. The CDR3 has 16 residues. Trimming took off 5 bases at V and 1 base at J, with 20 bases between the two ends. Germline-derived CDR1 and CDR2 are SQVTM and ANQGSEA.

There are a few counts of this clone. J is TRBJ1-5 and V is TRBV28, with D perhaps TRBD1 (6 bases). The CDR3 is made up of 20 amino acids. Trimming pared 5 bases from V and 0 bases from J, leaving 26 bases between. CDR1 and CDR2 from the germline V gene are MDHEN and SYDVKM. The CDR3 spells CASSPGQNRPSLYSNQPQHF. The CDR3 DNA is TGTGCCAGCAGTCCCGGACAGAACCGCCCCAGCCTGTATAGCAATCAGCCCCAGCATTTT.

The J gene is TRBJ1-2, the V gene TRBV5-4; the D gene is possibly TRBD1 (5 bases). Trimming took off 4 bases at V and 4 bases at J, with 14 bases between the two ends. CDR1 is SGHNT, CDR2 YYREEE, per germline (reference sequence). The CDR3 spans 14 residues. The DNA of the CDR3 is TGTGCCAGCAGCCCTGGGGCAGGGCTCTATGGCTACACCTTC. It translates to CASSPGAGLYGYTF.

The V call is TRBV5-1, the J call TRBJ1-6, with 8 bases that match TRBD1. V gave up 3 bases and J gave up 5 bases; unmatched junction bases: 1. The CDR3 consists of 14 residues. CDR1 SGHRS and CDR2 YFSETQ come from the germline V gene. Here the CDR3 DNA reads TGCGCCAGCAGCTGGACAGGGAATAATTCACCCCTCCACTTT. The encoded protein is CASSWTGNNSPLHF. The variable domain in full, with the rest retrieved from reference TRBV5-1 and TRBJ1-6, is KAGVTQTPRYLIKTRGQQVTLSCSPISGHRSVSWYQQTPGQGLQFLFEYFSETQRNKGNFPGRFSGRQFSNSRSEMNVSTLELGDSALYLCASSWTGNNSPLHFGNGTRLTVT.

The rearrangement uses TRBV10-3 and TRBJ2-7, with D uncertain. The CDR3 contains 16 residues. V gave up 0 bases and J gave up 1 base, with 13 bases separating them. CDR1 and CDR2 (germline): ENHRY, SYGVKD. CDR3 bases: TGTGCCATCAGTGAGTCGAGGCTAGTCGGGTCCTACGAGCAGTACTTC. Encoded protein: CAISESRLVGSYEQYF.

The chain joins TRBV9 to TRBJ2-5; D unresolved. The DNA matches TRBJ2-7 better at its end, which makes the J call doubtful. Germline lookup yields CDR1 SGDLS and CDR2 YYNGEE. The CDR3 totals 11 residues. This CDR3 reads CASSADYEQYF. CDR3 nucleotide sequence: TGTGCCAGCAGCGCCGACTACGAGCAGTACTTC.

This chain joins TRBV7-9 and TRBJ2-5, with D possibly being TRBD2 (6 bases). The CDR3 runs 14 residues. The germline V gene has CDR1 SEHNR and CDR2 FQNEAQ (reference sequence). The germline V and J ends were trimmed by 7 bases and 5 bases, with 17 bases remaining between them. CDR3 protein: CASTNGREVETQYF. In DNA form, the CDR3 reads TGTGCCAGCACCAACGGCAGGGAGGTGGAGACCCAGTACTTC. The whole variable domain, remainder taken from reference TRBV7-9 and TRBJ2-5, is DTGVSQNPRHKITKRGQNVTFRCDPISEHNRLYWYRQTLGQGPEFLTYFQNEAQLEKSRLLSDRFSAERPKGSFSTLEIQRTEQGDSAMYLCASTNGREVETQYFGPGTRLLVL.

The V gene is TRBV9, the J gene TRBJ2-2, with 9 bases aligning to TRBD2. The trim removed 0 bases at V and 7 bases at J, leaving 1 base unmatched. The CDR3 is 14 residues long. The germline V gene encodes CDR1 SGDLS and CDR2 YYNGEE. CDR3 protein: CASSVASGNGELFF. DNA of the CDR3: TGTGCCAGCAGCGTAGCTAGCGGGAACGGGGAGCTGTTTTTT.

CDR3 region: CASSTAGFNGNTIYF. CDR3 sequence (DNA): TGTGCCAGCTCAACAGCAGGGTTTAATGGAAACACCATATATTTT. J is TRBJ1-3 and V is TRBV18, with D possibly being TRBD1 (5 bases). V was cut by 5 bases and J by 3 bases, with 14 bases left in between. Per the germline V gene, CDR1 is KGHSH and CDR2 is LQKENI. This CDR3 is built from 15 residues.

The chain combines TRBV30 with TRBJ2-5, with TRBD1 matching over 8 bases. The CDR3 extends over 14 amino acids. Trimming at V came to 1 base and at J to 4 bases, leaving 5 bases not matched to a gene. Per germline, CDR1 GTSNPN and CDR2 SVGIG (reference sequence). CDR3 nucleotide sequence: TGTGCCTGGAGTGAAACAGGGGGAGTAGAGACCCAGTACTTC. The encoded protein is CAWSETGGVETQYF.

The chain couples TRBV6-1 to TRBJ2-7; the D gene is possibly TRBD2 (5 bases). This CDR3 comprises 15 residues. V was pared by 5 bases and J by 4 bases, with 18 bases between. Germline V gene data show CDR1 as MNHNS and CDR2 as SASEGT. DNA of the CDR3: TGTGCCAGCAGTCGCCGGTCTGCGGAGGTTTACGAGCAGTACTTC. Amino acid sequence: CASSRRSAEVYEQYF.

The chain links TRBV28 to TRBJ2-3; D may be TRBD2 (6 bases). Germline CDR1 reads MDHEN; CDR2 reads SYDVKM. The V gene lost 8 bases and the J gene lost 4 bases, with 16 bases spanning the gap. The CDR3 totals 14 residues. CDR3 sequence reads: CASRSGRLSDTQYF. As DNA, the CDR3 is TGTGCCAGCCGAAGCGGGCGTCTGTCAGATACGCAGTATTTT. The entire variable domain, with the rest obtained from reference TRBV28 and TRBJ2-3, is as follows: DVKVTQSSRYLVKRTGEKVFLECVQDMDHENMFWYRQDPGLGLRLIYFSYDVKMKEKGDIPEGYSVSREKKERFSLILESASTNQTSMYLCASRSGRLSDTQYFGPGTRLTVL.

The V call is TRBV6-5, the J call TRBJ1-2; TRBD1 aligns across 7 bases. CDR3 length equals 13 residues. Per germline, CDR1 MNHEY and CDR2 SVGAGI. Losses at the gene ends were 2 bases for V and 8 bases for J; bases not matched to a gene: 5. The CDR3: CASSYGQGVGYTF. For the CDR3, the DNA is TGTGCCAGCAGTTACGGGCAGGGGGTAGGCTACACCTTC.

Only a few counts were recorded for this clone. Other DNA sequences in this sample translate to the same CDR3. The genes are TRBV6-4 and TRBJ2-3, with a tentative D call TRBD1 (6 bases). V shed 0 bases and J shed 3 bases, with 16 bases lying between them. The CDR3 is 17 amino acids. Germline V gene lookup returns CDR1 MRHNA and CDR2 SNTAGT. This CDR3 reads CASSDSTSGGGTDTQYF. The CDR3 DNA is TGTGCCAGCAGTGACTCGACGTCTGGGGGCGGGACAGATACGCAGTATTTT.

CDR3 region: CASSQVVSGQETQYF. CDR3 coding DNA: TGCGCCAGCAGCCAAGTAGTCAGCGGGCAAGAGACCCAGTACTTC. The chain combines TRBV4-1 with TRBJ2-5; tentatively, D is TRBD2 (6 bases). The V end lost 1 base, the J end lost 2 bases, and 11 bases lay between the germline ends. Germline-derived CDR1 and CDR2 are MGHRA and YSYEKL. CDR3 length: 15 residues.

The chain employs TRBV2 and TRBJ1-2; 7 nucleotides agree with TRBD1. There are 14 residues in the CDR3. From germline, CDR1 is SNHLY and CDR2 FYNNEI. Germline trimming cut 6 bases from V and 4 bases from J; bases unmatched to any gene: 8. CDR3 sequence (DNA): TGTGCCAGCAGCCCCTCCGGACAGGCCTATGGCTACACCTTC. As protein: CASSPSGQAYGYTF.

This chain connects TRBV19 to TRBJ1-5, with no clear D. The CDR3 length is 13 residues. Germline V gene lookup returns CDR1 LNHDA and CDR2 SQIVND (reference sequence). V was pared by 3 bases and J by 4 bases, with 7 bases between. The CDR3 DNA follows: TGTGCCAGTAGTATTACGGGAAATCAGCCCCAGCATTTT. Its protein product is CASSITGNQPQHF.

V gene TRBV4-2 combines with J gene TRBJ2-1; 8 bases are a match to TRBD2. The V gene end was trimmed by 0 bases and the J gene end by 6 bases; junction bases not matched to a gene: 7. This CDR3 has 16 amino acids. Germline CDR1 and CDR2: LGHNA and YNFKEQ. The CDR3 bases are TGTGCCAGCAGCCAAGATCCCGCGGGGGGACCCAATGAGCAGTTCTTC. This sequence encodes CASSQDPAGGPNEQFF.

This chain joins TRBV27 and TRBJ2-5; D remains unclear. Trimming removed 4 bases at V and 0 bases at J, with 6 bases between. The CDR3 has 13 residues. Germline V CDR1 and CDR2: MNHEY, SMNVEV (reference sequence). CDR3: CASSSSYQETQYF. In DNA, the CDR3 is TGTGCCAGCAGTTCCTCGTACCAAGAGACCCAGTACTTC.

The gene calls are TRBV7-9 and TRBJ1-1; 8 bases match TRBD1. The V gene's germline CDR1 is SEHNR and CDR2 FQNEAQ (reference sequence). This CDR3 comprises 17 residues. Trimming at V came to 4 bases and at J to 0 bases, leaving 10 bases not matched to a gene. CDR3 region: CASSSITSTGVNTEAFF. For the CDR3, the DNA is TGTGCCAGCAGCTCAATTACTTCGACAGGGGTGAACACTGAAGCTTTCTTT.

The rearrangement uses TRBV7-3 and TRBJ1-4; maybe TRBD1 (6 bases). V gave up 5 bases and J gave up 0 bases, with 10 bases separating them. Germline V gene lookup returns CDR1 SGHTA and CDR2 FQGTGA. There are 15 residues in the CDR3. The CDR3 sequence: CASSPGDTTNEKLFF. The CDR3 nucleotides read TGTGCCAGCAGCCCAGGGGATACAACTAATGAAAAACTGTTTTTT.

The chain couples TRBV13 to TRBJ2-2; 7 nucleotides match TRBD1. The CDR3 is 14 amino acids. The germline CDR1 and CDR2 sequences are PRHDT and FYEKMQ (reference sequence). The J segment lost 4 bases and the V segment lost 8 bases, leaving 7 bases of the junction unmatched. CDR3 DNA sequence: TGTGCCAGCGATAGACAGGGATTCACCGGGGAGCTGTTTTTT. It specifies CASDRQGFTGELFF.

The chain couples TRBV7-9 to TRBJ2-5; D remains unclear. Per germline, CDR1 SEHNR and CDR2 FQNEAQ (reference sequence). Trimming removed 5 bases from V and 4 bases from J, with 14 bases in between. The CDR3 consists of 14 residues. CDR3 in amino acids: CASSPLNSRETQYF. Here the CDR3 DNA reads TGTGCCAGCAGCCCCCTGAACAGCAGAGAGACCCAGTACTTC.

This clone appeared a few times. The same CDR3 arises from other DNA sequences in this sample as well. J is TRBJ2-5 and V is TRBV5-4; a possible D gene is TRBD2 (6 bases). Germline lookup yields CDR1 SGHNT and CDR2 YYREEE (reference sequence). CDR3 length: 15 amino acids. Trimming left V 0 bases short and J 2 bases short, with 11 bases between. CDR3 sequence (DNA): TGTGCCAGCAGCTTGGTCTTGGCGGGGCAAGAGACCCAGTACTTC. This gives the protein CASSLVLAGQETQYF.

The chain has TRBV5-5 and TRBJ1-5; D ambiguous. Germline loops: CDR1 SGHKS, CDR2 YYEKEE (reference sequence). The CDR3 contains 14 residues. The V and J ends lost 2 bases and 3 bases respectively, with 9 bases between them. The CDR3 reads CASSLGGDNQPQHF. In DNA, the CDR3 is TGTGCCAGCAGCTTAGGAGGAGACAATCAGCCCCAGCATTTT.

This clone was seen a few times. The chain is built from TRBV28 and TRBJ1-1, with TRBD1 matching over 8 bases. The J segment lost 6 bases and the V segment lost 6 bases, leaving 9 bases of the junction unmatched. Looked up from germline, CDR1 is MDHEN and CDR2 is SYDVKM. The CDR3 has 14 amino acids. The CDR3 sequence is CASSMTGVLPEAFF. CDR3 coding DNA: TGTGCCAGCAGCATGACAGGGGTTCTCCCTGAAGCTTTCTTT.